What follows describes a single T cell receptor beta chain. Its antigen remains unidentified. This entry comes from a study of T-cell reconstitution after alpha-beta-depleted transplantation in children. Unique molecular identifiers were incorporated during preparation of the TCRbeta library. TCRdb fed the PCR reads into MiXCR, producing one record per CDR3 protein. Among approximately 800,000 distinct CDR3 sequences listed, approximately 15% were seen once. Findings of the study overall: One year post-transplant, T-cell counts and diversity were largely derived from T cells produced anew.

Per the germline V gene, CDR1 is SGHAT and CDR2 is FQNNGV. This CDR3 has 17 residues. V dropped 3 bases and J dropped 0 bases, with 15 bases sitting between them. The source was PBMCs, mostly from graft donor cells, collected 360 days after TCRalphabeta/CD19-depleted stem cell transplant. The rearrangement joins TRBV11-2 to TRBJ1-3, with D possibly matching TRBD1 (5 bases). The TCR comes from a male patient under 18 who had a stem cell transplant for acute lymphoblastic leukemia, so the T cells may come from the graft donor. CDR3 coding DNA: TGTGCCAGCAGCTTGCCAGGGTTTCTCGCCTCTGGAAACACCATATATTTT. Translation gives CASSLPGFLASGNTIYF.